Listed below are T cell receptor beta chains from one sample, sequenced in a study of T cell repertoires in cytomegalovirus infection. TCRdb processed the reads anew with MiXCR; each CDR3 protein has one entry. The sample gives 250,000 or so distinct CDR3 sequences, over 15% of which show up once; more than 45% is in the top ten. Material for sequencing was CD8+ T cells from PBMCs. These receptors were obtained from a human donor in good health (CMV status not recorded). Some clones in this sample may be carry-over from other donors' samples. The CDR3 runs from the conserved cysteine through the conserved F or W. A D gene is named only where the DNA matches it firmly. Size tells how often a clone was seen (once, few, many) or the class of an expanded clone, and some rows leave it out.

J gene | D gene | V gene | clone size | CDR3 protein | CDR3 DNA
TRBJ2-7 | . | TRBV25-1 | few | CASSENRAFSYEQYF | TGTGCCAGCAGTGAAAACAGGGCGTTCTCCTACGAGCAGTACTTC
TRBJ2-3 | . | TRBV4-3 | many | CASSPPGTDTQYF | TGTGCCAGCAGCCCCCCTGGCACAGATACGCAGTATTTT
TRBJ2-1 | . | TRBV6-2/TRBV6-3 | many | CASSYPSYNEQFF | TGTGCCAGCAGTTACCCGTCCTACAATGAGCAGTTCTTC
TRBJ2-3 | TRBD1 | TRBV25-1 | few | CASSERDSLTDTQYF | TGTGCCAGCAGTGAACGGGACAGTCTCACAGATACGCAGTATTTT
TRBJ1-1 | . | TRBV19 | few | CASIYRGRNTEAFF | TGTGCCAGTATTTATAGGGGCAGGAACACTGAAGCTTTCTTT
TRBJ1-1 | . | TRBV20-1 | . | CSAREGGVNTKAFF | TGCAGTGCTAGAGAGGGCGGAGTGAACACTAAAGCTTTCTTT
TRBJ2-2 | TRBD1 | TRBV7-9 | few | CASSYPDRGQHTGELFF | TGTGCCAGCAGCTACCCGGACAGGGGGCAGCACACCGGGGAGCTGTTTTTT
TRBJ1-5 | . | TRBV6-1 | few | CASTDPRYSNQPQHF | TGTGCCAGCACCGATCCGCGGTATAGCAATCAGCCCCAGCATTTT
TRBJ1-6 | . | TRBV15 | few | CATSGSSYNSPLHF | TGTGCCACCAGCGGCAGCTCCTATAATTCACCCCTCCACTTT
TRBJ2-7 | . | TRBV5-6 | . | CASSGPYNEQYF | TGTGCCAGCAGCGGACCATACAACGAGCAGTACTTC
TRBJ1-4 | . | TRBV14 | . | CASSQVPGHDDEKLFF | TGTGCCAGCAGCCAAGTGCCAGGGCACGATGATGAAAAACTGTTTTTT
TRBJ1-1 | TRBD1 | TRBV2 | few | CASSEDRDRELPEAFF | TGTGCCAGCAGTGAGGACCGGGACAGGGAATTGCCTGAAGCTTTCTTT
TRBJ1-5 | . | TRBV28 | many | CASSLFGNQPQHF | TGTGCCAGCAGTTTATTTGGCAATCAGCCCCAGCATTTT
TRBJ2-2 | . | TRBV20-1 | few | CSARGNTGELFF | TGCAGTGCTAGAGGGAACACCGGGGAGCTGTTTTTT
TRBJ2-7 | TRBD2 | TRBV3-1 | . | CASSQGTSGYYEQYF | TGTGCCAGCAGCCAAGGGACTAGCGGATACTACGAGCAGTACTTC
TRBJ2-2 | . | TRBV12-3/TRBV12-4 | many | CASSLGASVTGELFF | TGTGCCAGCAGTTTAGGGGCCTCGGTCACCGGGGAGCTGTTTTTT
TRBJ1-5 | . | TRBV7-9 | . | CARRQRSNQPQHF | TGTGCCAGGAGGCAGCGTAGCAATCAGCCCCAGCATTTT
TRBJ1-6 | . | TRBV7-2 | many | CASSLPGLSPLHF | TGTGCCAGCAGCTTACCAGGGCTTTCACCCCTCCACTTT
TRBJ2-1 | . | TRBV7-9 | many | CASSLWARPADEQFF | TGTGCCAGCAGCTTATGGGCCAGGCCGGCCGATGAGCAGTTCTTC
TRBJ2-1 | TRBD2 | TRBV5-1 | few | CASRNERGAYNEQFF | TGCGCCAGCAGAAACGAGCGGGGGGCATACAATGAGCAGTTCTTC
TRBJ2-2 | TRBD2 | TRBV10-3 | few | CAISEFSGVNTGELFF | TGTGCCATCAGTGAGTTTAGCGGGGTCAACACCGGGGAGCTGTTTTTT
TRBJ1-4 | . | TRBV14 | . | CASSQEVFRWTTNEKLFF | TGTGCCAGCAGCCAAGAGGTTTTTCGGTGGACAACTAATGAAAAACTGTTTTTT
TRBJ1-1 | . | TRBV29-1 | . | CSVEEQGNTEAFF | TGCAGCGTTGAAGAACAGGGGAACACTGAAGCTTTCTTT
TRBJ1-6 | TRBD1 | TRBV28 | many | CASDQTGSNSPLHF | TGTGCCAGCGATCAGACAGGGTCTAATTCACCCCTCCACTTT
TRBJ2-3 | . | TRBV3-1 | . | CASSLRRTAFTDTQYF | TGTGCCAGCAGCCTTCGGAGGACGGCTTTCACAGATACGCAGTATTTT
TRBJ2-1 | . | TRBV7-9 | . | CASSLGRGPYEQFF | TGTGCCAGCAGCTTAGGTCGGGGTCCCTATGAGCAGTTCTTC
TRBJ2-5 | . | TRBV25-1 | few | CASSELNRGETQYF | TGTGCCAGCAGTGAATTAAATCGAGGAGAGACCCAGTACTTC
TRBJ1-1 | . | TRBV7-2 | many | CASSDPGRGRNTEAFF | TGTGCCAGCAGCGACCCGGGCCGAGGCAGGAACACTGAAGCTTTCTTT
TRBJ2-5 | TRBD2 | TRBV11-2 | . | CASSLGPRGGGTQETQYF | TGTGCCAGCAGCTTAGGCCCCCGGGGCGGGGGGACACAAGAGACCCAGTACTTC
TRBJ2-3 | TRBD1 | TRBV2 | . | CASAGQGGRDTQYF | TGTGCCAGCGCGGGACAGGGGGGGAGAGATACGCAGTATTTT
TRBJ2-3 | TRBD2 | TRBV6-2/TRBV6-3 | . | CASRGSSGGYMDTQYF | TGTGCCAGCAGAGGTTCTAGCGGGGGGTACATGGATACGCAGTATTTT
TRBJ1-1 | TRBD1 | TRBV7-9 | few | CASRLPTGTASNTEAFF | TGTGCCAGCAGACTACCTACCGGGACAGCCTCGAACACTGAAGCTTTCTTT
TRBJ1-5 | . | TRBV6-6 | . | CASSDLTGLGSNQPQHF | TGTGCCAGCAGTGATTTAACGGGCTTAGGGAGCAATCAGCCCCAGCATTTT
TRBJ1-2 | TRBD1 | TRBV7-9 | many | CASSYLGTVSGYGYTF | TGTGCCAGCAGTTACTTGGGGACAGTATCCGGCTATGGCTACACCTTC
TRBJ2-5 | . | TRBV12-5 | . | CASGPGAGRIETQYF | TGTGCTAGTGGACCAGGGGCGGGGCGGATAGAGACCCAGTACTTC
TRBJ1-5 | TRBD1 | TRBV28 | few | CASSPGTATNQPQHF | TGTGCCAGCAGCCCCGGGACAGCAACCAATCAGCCCCAGCATTTT
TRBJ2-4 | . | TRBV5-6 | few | CASSFDEPNIQYF | TGTGCCAGCAGCTTTGACGAACCCAACATTCAGTACTTC
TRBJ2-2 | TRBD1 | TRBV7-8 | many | CASSLVTGDPGELFF | TGTGCCAGCAGCTTAGTCACAGGGGACCCCGGGGAGCTGTTTTTT
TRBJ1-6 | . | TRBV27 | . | CATRPGGVNSPLHF | TGTGCCACCCGACCCGGGGGGGTTAATTCACCCCTCCACTTT
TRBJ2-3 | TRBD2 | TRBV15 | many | CATSRDRGGSTDTQYF | TGTGCCACCAGCAGAGATCGGGGAGGGAGCACAGATACGCAGTATTTT
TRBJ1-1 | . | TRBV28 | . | CASSFVSTTGRYTEAFF | TGTGCCAGCAGTTTTGTTTCTACCACAGGGAGGTACACTGAAGCTTTCTTT
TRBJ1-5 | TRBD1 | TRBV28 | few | CASTTGPSNQPQHF | TGTGCCAGCACGACAGGGCCGAGCAATCAGCCCCAGCATTTT
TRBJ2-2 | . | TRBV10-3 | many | CAISPSQNTGELFF | TGTGCCATCAGCCCGAGTCAAAACACCGGGGAGCTGTTTTTT
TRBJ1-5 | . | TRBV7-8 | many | CASSLVPAGNQPQHF | TGTGCCAGCAGCTTAGTTCCAGCGGGCAATCAGCCCCAGCATTTT
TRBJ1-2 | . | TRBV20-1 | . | CSARDPDRTNYGYTF | TGCAGTGCTAGAGATCCGGACAGAACTAACTATGGCTACACCTTC
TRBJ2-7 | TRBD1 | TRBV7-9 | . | CASQRQGDLYEQYF | TGTGCCAGTCAGAGACAGGGGGACCTCTACGAGCAGTACTTC
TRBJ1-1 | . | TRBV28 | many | CASHMDREVSEAFF | TGTGCCAGCCACATGGATCGGGAAGTTTCTGAAGCTTTCTTT
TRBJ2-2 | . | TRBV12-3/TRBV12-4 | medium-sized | CASSSPGHANTGELFF | TGTGCCAGCAGTTCCCCCGGGCACGCGAACACCGGGGAGCTGTTTTTT
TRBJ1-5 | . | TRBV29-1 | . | CSVETALPQHF | TGCAGCGTTGAGACCGCCCTCCCCCAGCATTTT